The 8 T cell receptor beta chains reported below all come from one sample, sequenced in a study of human T cells and chemical hapten exposure (dated by TCRdb to the early 2020s). The meaning of the sample's time point label: patch test 1, 2 weeks after DPC sensitization. The meaning of the sample's treatment or condition label: therapeutic diphenylcyclopropenone sensitization with weekly scalp DPC. Library creation used RACE. For sequencing, a NextSeq 500 was employed. The public reads were reanalyzed by TCRdb: fastp trimming at Q25, MiXCR alignment, in-frame beta chains only. Entries are consolidated by CDR3 protein sequence, retaining the most common genes and DNA. This sample has just under 350,000 distinct CDR3 sequences in its table, and under 8% of those were observed once. The ten largest clones take up approximately 8% of the sample. The sequences come from whole blood, collected in connection with sensitization to the hapten diphenylcyclopropenone (DPC). The source of these receptors is a woman between 18 and 29 years old with alopecia areata. Some clones in this sample may be carry-over from other donors' samples.

The rearrangement links TRBV6-6 to TRBJ2-6; the D gene is possibly TRBD2 (5 bases). This CDR3 has 16 residues. Germline CDR1 and CDR2: MNHNY and SVGAGI (reference sequence). The V and J ends lost 6 bases and 0 bases respectively, with 12 bases between them. This CDR3 reads CASSPGEISGANVLTF. CDR3 nucleotide sequence: TGTGCCAGCAGCCCCGGGGAAATCTCTGGGGCCAACGTCCTGACTTTC.

The chain recombines TRBV10-3 with TRBJ1-1; 7 positions match TRBD1. Germline assignment: CDR1 ENHRY and CDR2 SYGVKD. The J segment lost 1 base and the V segment lost 5 bases, leaving 4 bases of the junction unmatched. The CDR3 loop spans 14 amino acids. The CDR3 is CAISRDSTNTEAFF. In nucleotides, the CDR3 is TGTGCCATCAGTAGGGACAGCACGAACACTGAAGCTTTCTTT.

This chain links TRBV20-1 with TRBJ1-4; 10 bases fit TRBD1. The CDR3 is made up of 14 amino acids. Germline CDR1 is DFQATT and CDR2 is SNEGSKA (reference sequence). The trim removed 0 bases at V and 8 bases at J, leaving 3 bases unmatched. The CDR3 DNA follows: TGCAGTGCTAGAGAAGGGGGACAGGGGGAAAAACTGTTTTTT. Amino acid sequence: CSAREGGQGEKLFF.

This clonotype appeared a few times. The chain carries TRBV6-5 and TRBJ2-2, with D perhaps being TRBD1 or TRBD2 (5 bases each). V lost 0 bases, J lost 2 bases, and 16 bases lay in between. CDR3 length: 18 residues. Germline CDR1 and CDR2: MNHEY and SVGAGI. As DNA, the CDR3 is TGTGCCAGCAGTTACTCACCCCCCCAGGGACCTAACACCGGGGAGCTGTTTTTT. Amino acid sequence: CASSYSPPQGPNTGELFF.

In this sample, this clonotype turned up a few times. J is TRBJ2-3 and V is TRBV5-1; 7 positions match TRBD1. Unmatched junction bases numbered 9, after V lost 4 bases and J lost 4 bases. The length of the CDR3 is 15 residues. CDR1 and CDR2 from the germline V gene are SGHRS and YFSETQ. The DNA for the CDR3 is TGCGCCAGCAGCCCCCGGGACAGTCTGTCAGATACGCAGTATTTT. Protein product: CASSPRDSLSDTQYF.

This clonotype was seen at least ten times. The V call is TRBV5-6, the J call TRBJ2-7; 8 positions match TRBD1. The CDR3 loop spans 15 amino acids. The germline V gene has CDR1 SGHDT and CDR2 YYEEEE. The junction had 9 bases not matched to a gene; V was cut back by 4 bases and J by 3 bases. The CDR3 sequence: CASSAPGQAVYEQYF. In DNA form, the CDR3 reads TGTGCCAGCAGCGCCCCGGGACAGGCGGTCTACGAGCAGTACTTC.

This clonotype came up a few times. V and J are TRBV12-3 or TRBV12-4 and TRBJ1-1; D perhaps matches TRBD1 (5 bases). The CDR3 is made up of 14 amino acids. The V end was cut by 6 bases, the J end by 1 base, with 12 bases between. CDR3 DNA: TGTGCCAGCAGGGAAGACAGACAGAACACTGAAGCTTTCTTT. It translates to CASREDRQNTEAFF.

This clonotype came up a few times. The chain links TRBV4-3 to TRBJ1-1, with 7 positions matching TRBD1. Germline CDR1 is LGHNA and CDR2 is YSLEER. CDR3 length: 15 residues. V lost 3 bases, J lost 1 base, and 5 bases stayed unmatched. CDR3 bases: TGCGCCAGCAGCCAGGAAGACAGGGCGAACACTGAAGCTTTCTTT. Translation: CASSQEDRANTEAFF.